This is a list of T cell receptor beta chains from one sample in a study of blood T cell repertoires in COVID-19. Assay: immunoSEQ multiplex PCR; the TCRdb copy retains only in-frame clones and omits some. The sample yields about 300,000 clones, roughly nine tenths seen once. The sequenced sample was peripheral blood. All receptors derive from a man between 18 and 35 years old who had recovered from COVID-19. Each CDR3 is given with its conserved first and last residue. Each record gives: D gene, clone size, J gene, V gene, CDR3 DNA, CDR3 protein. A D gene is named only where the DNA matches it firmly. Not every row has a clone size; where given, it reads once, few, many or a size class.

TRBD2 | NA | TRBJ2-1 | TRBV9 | TGTGCCAGCAGCGGGACTAGCGGGAGGTATGAGCAGTTCTTC | CASSGTSGRYEQFF
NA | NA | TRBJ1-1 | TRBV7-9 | TGTGCCAGCAGCCACGACCAACAGAGAAACACTGAAGCTTTCTTT | CASSHDQQRNTEAFF
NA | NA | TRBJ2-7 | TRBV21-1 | NA | CASSKAHPFGTGSSEQYF
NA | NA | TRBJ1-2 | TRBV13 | TGTGCCAGCAGCCTTGACCTGACCGGGGGCTACACCTTC | CASSLDLTGGYTF
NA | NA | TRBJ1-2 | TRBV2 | TGTGCCACTCCCCTCCGGAGGGATCATGGCTACACCTTC | CATPLRRDHGYTF
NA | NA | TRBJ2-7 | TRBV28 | TGTGCCAGCAGGGTAGGAGTCAACTACGAGCAGTACTTC | CASRVGVNYEQYF
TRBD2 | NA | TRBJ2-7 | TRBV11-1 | TGTGCCAGCAGCTACGGACTAGCGGGTGAACACGAGCAGTACTTC | CASSYGLAGEHEQYF
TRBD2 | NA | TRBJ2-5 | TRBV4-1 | TGCGCCAGCAGCCCCGGTGTGCCACTAGCGGGTTTAGAGACCCAGTACTTC | CASSPGVPLAGLETQYF
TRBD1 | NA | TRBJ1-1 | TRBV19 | TGTGCCAGTAGTATGGGTCAGGGGGGTTGGGAGGCTTTCTTT | CASSMGQGGWEAFF
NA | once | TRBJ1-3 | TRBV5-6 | TGTGCCAGCAGCTCCACATGGGCCCCTGGAAACACCATATATTTT | CASSSTWAPGNTIYF
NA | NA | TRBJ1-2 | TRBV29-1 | TGCAGCGCCGAAGGAACGGACAGCTCTAACTATGGCTACACCTTC | CSAEGTDSSNYGYTF
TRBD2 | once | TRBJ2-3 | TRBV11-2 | TGTGCCAGCAGCTTAGGCGGGAGGGCGCAAGATACGCAGTATTTT | CASSLGGRAQDTQYF
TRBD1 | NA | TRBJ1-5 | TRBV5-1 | TGCGCCAGCACCCGACAGGGACCGTATCAGCCCCAGCATTTT | CASTRQGPYQPQHF
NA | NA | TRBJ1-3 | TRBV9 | TGTGCCAGCAGCGTAGACGGCGGGCAGAAGCGCTCTGGAAACACCATATATTTT | CASSVDGGQKRSGNTIYF
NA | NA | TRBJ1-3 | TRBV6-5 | TGTGCCAGCAGTTACGGGCCAGGGATTGGAAACACCATATATTTT | CASSYGPGIGNTIYF
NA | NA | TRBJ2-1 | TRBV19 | TGTGCCAGTAGAAAAAAAACGGGTCCCAGCTCCTACAATGAGCAGTTCTTC | CASRKKTGPSSYNEQFF
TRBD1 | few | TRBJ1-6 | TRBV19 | TGTGCCAGTAGGGCTCAGGGGGTGGATAATTCACCCCTCCACTTT | CASRAQGVDNSPLHF
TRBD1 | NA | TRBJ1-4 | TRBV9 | TGTGCCAGCAGCGGACAGGGGATGGGAACTAATGAAAAACTGTTTTTT | CASSGQGMGTNEKLFF
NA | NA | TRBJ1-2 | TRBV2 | TGTGCCAGCGTCCCGGCAGGTCGTGGTCTTTATGGCTACACCTTC | CASVPAGRGLYGYTF
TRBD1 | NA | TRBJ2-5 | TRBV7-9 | TGTGCCAGCAGCCTCAACTCCGGGACAGTAGAGACCCAGTACTTC | CASSLNSGTVETQYF
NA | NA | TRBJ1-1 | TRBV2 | TGTGCCAGCAGTGATGTGAGGGATCGGTACACTGAAGCTTTCTTT | CASSDVRDRYTEAFF
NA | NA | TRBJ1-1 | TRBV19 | TGTGCCAGTAGGCCACAGGTGAACACTGAAGCTTTCTTT | CASRPQVNTEAFF
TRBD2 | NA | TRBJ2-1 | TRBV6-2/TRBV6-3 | TGTGCCAGCAGTCCCCAGGCTAGCGGGGGATCTCGCAATGAGCAGTTCTTC | CASSPQASGGSRNEQFF
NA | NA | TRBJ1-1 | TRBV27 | TGTGCCAGCAGTTTTAGACAGGTCCCTATGAACACTGAAGCTTTCTTT | CASSFRQVPMNTEAFF
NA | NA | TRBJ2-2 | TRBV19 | TGTGCCAGTAGAACAGGCCCGGGGAACACCGGGGAGCTGTTTTTT | CASRTGPGNTGELFF
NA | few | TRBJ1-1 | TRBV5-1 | TGCGCCAGCAGCTCCCCAAACACTGAAGCTTTCTTT | CASSSPNTEAFF
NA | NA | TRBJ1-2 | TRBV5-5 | TGTGCCAGCAACCCCCAGGCCCCCGGGGAGGGGTATGGCTACACCTTC | CASNPQAPGEGYGYTF
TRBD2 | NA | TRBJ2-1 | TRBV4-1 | TGCGCCAGCAGCCGCGGACTAGCGGGAGCTCTGGATGAGCAGTTCTTC | CASSRGLAGALDEQFF
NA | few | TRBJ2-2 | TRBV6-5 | TGTGCCAGCAAGCGGACGGTGAACACCGGGGAGCTGTTTTTT | CASKRTVNTGELFF
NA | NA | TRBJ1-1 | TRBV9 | TGTGCCAGCAGCGTAGCTGGCGGGAGCACTGAAGCTTTCTTT | CASSVAGGSTEAFF
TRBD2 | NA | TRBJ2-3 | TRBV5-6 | TGTGCCAGCAGCCTACTAGCGGCGGATACGCAGTATTTT | CASSLLAADTQYF
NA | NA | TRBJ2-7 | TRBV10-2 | TGCGCCAGCAGTGTAGGCGGACGGGGGTACGAGCAGTACTTC | CASSVGGRGYEQYF
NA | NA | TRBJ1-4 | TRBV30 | TGTGCCTGGAGTCGGGGGGCTAATGAAAAACTGTTTTTT | CAWSRGANEKLFF
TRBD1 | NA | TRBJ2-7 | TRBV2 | TGTGCCAGCCCTCGGGACAGGGACTCCTACGAGCAGTACTTC | CASPRDRDSYEQYF
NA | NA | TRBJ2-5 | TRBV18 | TGTGCCAGCTCACCAGCTTATCGGAGGCAAGAGACCCAGTACTTC | CASSPAYRRQETQYF
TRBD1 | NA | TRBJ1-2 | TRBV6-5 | TGTGCCAGCAGTCGACAGGGTTGGGATGGCTACACCTTC | CASSRQGWDGYTF
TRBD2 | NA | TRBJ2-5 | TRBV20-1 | TGCAGTGCTAGTAAGCCTAGCGGGGACCAAGAGACCCAGTACTTC | CSASKPSGDQETQYF
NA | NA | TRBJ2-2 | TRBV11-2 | TGTGCCAGCAGCTTGGGACCGACTAGTTACACCGGGGAGCTGTTTTTT | CASSLGPTSYTGELFF
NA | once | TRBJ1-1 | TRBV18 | TGTGCCAGCTCACCAAGTGCGGTGAACACTGAAGCTTTCTTT | CASSPSAVNTEAFF
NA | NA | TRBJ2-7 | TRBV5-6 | TGTGCCAGCAGCTTGGGCTACAGGGACTACGAGCAGTACTTC | CASSLGYRDYEQYF
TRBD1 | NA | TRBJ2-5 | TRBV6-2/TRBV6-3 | TGTGCCAGCAGTGCAGGGACAGGGGTCCTCCAAGAGACCCAGTACTTC | CASSAGTGVLQETQYF
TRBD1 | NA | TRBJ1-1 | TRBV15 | TGTGCCACCAGGGCCCCAGGGACAGGGTGGTCTGAAGCTTTCTTT | CATRAPGTGWSEAFF
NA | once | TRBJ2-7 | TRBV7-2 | TGTGCCAGCAGCTTCGGCAGGGGTCTTCTCGAGCAGTACTTC | CASSFGRGLLEQYF
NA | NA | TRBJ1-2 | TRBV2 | TGTGCCAGCAGTACCTCCTGGGCAGGCCTCTATGGCTACACCTTC | CASSTSWAGLYGYTF
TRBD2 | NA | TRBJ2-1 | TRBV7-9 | TGTGCCAGCAGCTCATCCACCTTGGTAGCGGGCTCCTACAATGAGCAGTTCTTC | CASSSSTLVAGSYNEQFF
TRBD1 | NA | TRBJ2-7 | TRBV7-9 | TGTGCCAGCAGCTCCCCCCGGGACAGGGACGCCTACGGGCTGTACTTC | CASSSPRDRDAYGLYF
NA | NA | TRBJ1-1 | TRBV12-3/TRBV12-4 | TGTGCCAGCAGCCGGGAGAAGAACACTGAAGCTTTCTTT | CASSREKNTEAFF
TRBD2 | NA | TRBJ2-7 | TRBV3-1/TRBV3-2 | TGTGCCAGCAGCCCCAGGGTAGCGGGAGGCACCTACGAGCAGTACTTC | CASSPRVAGGTYEQYF
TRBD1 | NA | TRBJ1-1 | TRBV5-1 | TGCGCCAGCAGCCCCCGGACAGGGGTGAACACTGAAGCTTTCTTT | CASSPRTGVNTEAFF
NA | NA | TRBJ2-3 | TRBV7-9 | TGTGCCAGCTCATCGGTTCTCGGCACAGATACGCAGTATTTT | CASSSVLGTDTQYF
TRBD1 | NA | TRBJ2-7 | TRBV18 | TGTGCCAGCTCACCAATCCTGACAGGGGAAGGTTACGAGCAGTACTTC | CASSPILTGEGYEQYF
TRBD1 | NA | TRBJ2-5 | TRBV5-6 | TGTGCCAGCAGCTCGACAGGGGTCGGAGAGACCCAGTACTTC | CASSSTGVGETQYF
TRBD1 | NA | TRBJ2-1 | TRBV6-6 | TGTGCCAGCAGCCAAAGACAGGGGGCGCGCAATGAGCAGTTCTTC | CASSQRQGARNEQFF